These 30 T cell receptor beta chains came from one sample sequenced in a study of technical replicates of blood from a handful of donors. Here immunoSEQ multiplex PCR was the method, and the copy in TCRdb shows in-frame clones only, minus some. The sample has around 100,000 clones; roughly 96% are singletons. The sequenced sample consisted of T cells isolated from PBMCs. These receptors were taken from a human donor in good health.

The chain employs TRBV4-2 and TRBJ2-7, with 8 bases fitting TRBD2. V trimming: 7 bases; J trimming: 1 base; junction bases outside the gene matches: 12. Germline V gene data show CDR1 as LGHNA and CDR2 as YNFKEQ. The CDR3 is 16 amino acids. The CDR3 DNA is TGTGCCAGCACCGCCAACGGGCCTAGCGGGTCCTACGAGCAGTACTTC. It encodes CASTANGPSGSYEQYF.

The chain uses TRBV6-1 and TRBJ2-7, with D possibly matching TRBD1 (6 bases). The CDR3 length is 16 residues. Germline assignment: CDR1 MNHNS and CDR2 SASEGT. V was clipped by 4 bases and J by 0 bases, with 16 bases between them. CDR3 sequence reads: CASSANRRDNSYEQYF. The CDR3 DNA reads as TGTGCCAGCAGTGCAAACCGTCGGGACAACTCCTACGAGCAGTACTTC.

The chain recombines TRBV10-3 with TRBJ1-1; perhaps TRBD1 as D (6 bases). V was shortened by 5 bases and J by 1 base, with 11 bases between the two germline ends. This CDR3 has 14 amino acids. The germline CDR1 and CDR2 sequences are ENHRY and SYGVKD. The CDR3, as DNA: TGTGCCATCAGTTATGGGACACAGAACACTGAAGCTTTCTTT. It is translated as CAISYGTQNTEAFF.

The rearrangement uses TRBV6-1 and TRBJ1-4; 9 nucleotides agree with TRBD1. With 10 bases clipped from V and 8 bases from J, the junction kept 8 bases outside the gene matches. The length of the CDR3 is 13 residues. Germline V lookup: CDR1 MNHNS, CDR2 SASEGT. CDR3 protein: CATSDRGGEKLFF. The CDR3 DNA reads TGTGCCACTTCGGACAGGGGAGGCGAAAAACTGTTTTTT.

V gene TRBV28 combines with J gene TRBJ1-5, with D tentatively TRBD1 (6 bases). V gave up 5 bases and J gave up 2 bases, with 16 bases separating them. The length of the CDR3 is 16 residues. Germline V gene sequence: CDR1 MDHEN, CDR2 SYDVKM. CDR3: CASSDPGHGGNQPQHF. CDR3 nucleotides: TGTGCCAGCAGTGACCCGGGACATGGAGGCAATCAGCCCCAGCATTTT. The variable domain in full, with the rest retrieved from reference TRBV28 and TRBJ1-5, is DVKVTQSSRYLVKRTGEKVFLECVQDMDHENMFWYRQDPGLGLRLIYFSYDVKMKEKGDIPEGYSVSREKKERFSLILESASTNQTSMYLCASSDPGHGGNQPQHFGDGTRLSIL.

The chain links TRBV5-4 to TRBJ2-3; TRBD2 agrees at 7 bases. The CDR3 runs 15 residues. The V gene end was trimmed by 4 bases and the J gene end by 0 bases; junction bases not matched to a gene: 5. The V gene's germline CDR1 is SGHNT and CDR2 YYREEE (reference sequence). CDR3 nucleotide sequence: TGTGCCAGCAGCAGTCCCGGGAGGAGCACAGATACGCAGTATTTT. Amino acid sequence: CASSSPGRSTDTQYF.

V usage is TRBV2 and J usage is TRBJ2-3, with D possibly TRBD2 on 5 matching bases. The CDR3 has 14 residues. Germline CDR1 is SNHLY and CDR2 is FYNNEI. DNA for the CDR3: TGTGCAGCAAGGTTGGACCTAGCCACAGATACGCAGTATTTT. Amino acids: CAARLDLATDTQYF.

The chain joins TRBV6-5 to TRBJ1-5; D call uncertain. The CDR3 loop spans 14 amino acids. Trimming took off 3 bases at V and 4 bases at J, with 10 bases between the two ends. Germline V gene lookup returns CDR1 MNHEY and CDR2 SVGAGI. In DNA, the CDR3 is TGTGCCAGCAGTTATGGCGGAACGAATCAGCCCCAGCATTTT. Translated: CASSYGGTNQPQHF.

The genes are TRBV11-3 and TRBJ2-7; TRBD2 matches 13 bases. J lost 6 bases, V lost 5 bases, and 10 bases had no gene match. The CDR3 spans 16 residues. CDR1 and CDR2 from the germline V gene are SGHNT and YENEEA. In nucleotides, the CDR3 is TGTGCCAGCAGCCTCCTAGGACTAGCGGGAGAGTTCGAGCAGTACTTC. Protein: CASSLLGLAGEFEQYF.

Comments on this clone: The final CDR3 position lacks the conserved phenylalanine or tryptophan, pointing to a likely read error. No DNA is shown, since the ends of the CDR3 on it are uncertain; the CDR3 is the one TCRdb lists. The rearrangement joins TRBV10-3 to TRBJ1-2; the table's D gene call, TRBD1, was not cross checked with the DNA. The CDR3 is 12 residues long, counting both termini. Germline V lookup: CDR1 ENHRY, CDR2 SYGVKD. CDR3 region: CAIADTGDHPSL.

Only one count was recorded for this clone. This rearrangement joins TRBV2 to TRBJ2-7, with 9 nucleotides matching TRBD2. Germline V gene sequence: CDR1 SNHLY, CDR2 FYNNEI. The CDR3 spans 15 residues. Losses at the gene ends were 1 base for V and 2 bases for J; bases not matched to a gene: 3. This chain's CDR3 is CASSEGLAGTYEQYF. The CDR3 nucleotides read TGTGCCAGCAGTGAAGGGCTAGCGGGAACCTACGAGCAGTACTTC.

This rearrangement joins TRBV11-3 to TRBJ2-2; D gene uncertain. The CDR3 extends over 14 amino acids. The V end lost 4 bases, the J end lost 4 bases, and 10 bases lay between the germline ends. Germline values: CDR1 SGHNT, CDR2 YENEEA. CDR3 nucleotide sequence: TGTGCCAGCAGCTCCGGCGGCATCACCGGGGAGCTGTTTTTT. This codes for CASSSGGITGELFF.

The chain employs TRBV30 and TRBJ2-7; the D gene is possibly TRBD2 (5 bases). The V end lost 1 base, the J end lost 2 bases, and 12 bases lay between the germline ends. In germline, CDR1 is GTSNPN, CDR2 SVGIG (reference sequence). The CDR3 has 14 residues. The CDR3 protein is CAWSDTPGTYEQYF. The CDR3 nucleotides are TGTGCCTGGAGTGATACCCCGGGGACCTACGAGCAGTACTTC. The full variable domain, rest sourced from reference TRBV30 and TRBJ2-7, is SQTIHQWPATLVQPVGSPLSLECTVEGTSNPNLYWYRQAAGRGLQLLFYSVGIGQISSEVPQNLSASRPQDRQFILSSKKLLLSDSGFYLCAWSDTPGTYEQYFGPGTRLTVT.

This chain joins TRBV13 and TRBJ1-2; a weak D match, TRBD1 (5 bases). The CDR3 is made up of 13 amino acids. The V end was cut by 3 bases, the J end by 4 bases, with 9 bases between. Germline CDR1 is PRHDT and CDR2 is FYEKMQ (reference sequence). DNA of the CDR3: TGTGCCAGCAGCTTCGGGGGGGGCTATGGCTACACCTTC. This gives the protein CASSFGGGYGYTF.

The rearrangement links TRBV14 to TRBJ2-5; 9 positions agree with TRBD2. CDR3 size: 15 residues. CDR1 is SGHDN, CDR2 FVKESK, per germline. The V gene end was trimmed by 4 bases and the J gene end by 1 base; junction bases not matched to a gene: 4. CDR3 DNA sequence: TGTGCCAGCAGCCGGACGCGGGGGGGCCAAGAGACCCAGTACTTC. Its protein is CASSRTRGGQETQYF. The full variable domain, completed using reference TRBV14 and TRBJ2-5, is EAGVTQFPSHSVIEKGQTVTLRCDPISGHDNLYWYRRVMGKEIKFLLHFVKESKQDESGMPNNRFLAERTGGTYSTLKVQPAELEDSGVYFCASSRTRGGQETQYFGPGTRLLVL.

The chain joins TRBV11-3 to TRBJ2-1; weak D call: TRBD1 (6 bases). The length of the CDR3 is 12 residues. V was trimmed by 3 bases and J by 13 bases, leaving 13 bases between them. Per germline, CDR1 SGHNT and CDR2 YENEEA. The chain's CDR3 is CASSLTAGAQFF. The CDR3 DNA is TGTGCCAGCAGCTTGACTGCAGGGGCTCAGTTCTTC.

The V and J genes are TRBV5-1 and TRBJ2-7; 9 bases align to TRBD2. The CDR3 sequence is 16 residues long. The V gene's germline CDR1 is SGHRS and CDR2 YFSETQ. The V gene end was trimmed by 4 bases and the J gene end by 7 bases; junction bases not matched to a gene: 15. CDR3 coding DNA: TGCGCCAGCAGCATCGACCTAGCGGGAAAGGCGCGGGAGCAGTACTTC. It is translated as CASSIDLAGKAREQYF.

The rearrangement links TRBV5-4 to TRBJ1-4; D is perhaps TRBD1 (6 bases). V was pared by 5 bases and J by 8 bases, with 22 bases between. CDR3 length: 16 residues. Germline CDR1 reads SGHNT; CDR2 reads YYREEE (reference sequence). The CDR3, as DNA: TGTGCCAGCAGAGAGACACCGGGACAACTGGCAGAAAAACTGTTTTTT. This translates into CASRETPGQLAEKLFF.

The chain's CDR3 is CASSIGDRVQETQYF. CDR3 in DNA: TGTGCCAGTAGTATAGGGGACAGGGTCCAAGAGACCCAGTACTTC. The chain is built from TRBV19 and TRBJ2-5, with 9 nucleotides matching TRBD1. Per germline, CDR1 LNHDA and CDR2 SQIVND (reference sequence). Germline trimming cut 1 base from V and 1 base from J; bases unmatched to any gene: 1. The CDR3 runs 15 residues.

Here the CDR3 reads CASSLEFGGHYEQYF. CDR3 DNA: TGTGCCAGCAGCTTAGAGTTTGGAGGCCACTACGAGCAGTACTTC. The genes are TRBV11-2 and TRBJ2-7, with a tentative D call TRBD2 (5 bases). Germline CDR1 SGHAT, CDR2 FQNNGV. There are 15 residues in the CDR3. V lost 0 bases to trimming and J lost 3 bases, with 12 bases between them.

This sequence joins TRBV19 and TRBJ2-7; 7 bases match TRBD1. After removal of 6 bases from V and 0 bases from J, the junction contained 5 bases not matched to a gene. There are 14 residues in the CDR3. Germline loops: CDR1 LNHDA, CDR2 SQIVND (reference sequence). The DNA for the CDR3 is TGTGCCAGTAGGGTCCGGGACAGCTCCTACGAGCAGTACTTC. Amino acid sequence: CASRVRDSSYEQYF.

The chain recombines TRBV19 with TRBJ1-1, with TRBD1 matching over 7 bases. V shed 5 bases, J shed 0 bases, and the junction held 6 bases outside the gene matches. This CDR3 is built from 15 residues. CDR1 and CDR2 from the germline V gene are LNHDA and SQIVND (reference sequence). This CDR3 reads CASSERGPMNTEAFF. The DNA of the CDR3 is TGTGCCAGTAGTGAAAGGGGGCCTATGAACACTGAAGCTTTCTTT.

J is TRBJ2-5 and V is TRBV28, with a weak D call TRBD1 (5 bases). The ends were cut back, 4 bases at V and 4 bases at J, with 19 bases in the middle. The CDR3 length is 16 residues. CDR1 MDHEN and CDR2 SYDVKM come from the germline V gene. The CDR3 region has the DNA TGTGCCAGCAGTTCTTCTTGGGGCGGCCAACGAGAGACCCAGTACTTC. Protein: CASSSSWGGQRETQYF. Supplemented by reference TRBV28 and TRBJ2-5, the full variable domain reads DVKVTQSSRYLVKRTGEKVFLECVQDMDHENMFWYRQDPGLGLRLIYFSYDVKMKEKGDIPEGYSVSREKKERFSLILESASTNQTSMYLCASSSSWGGQRETQYFGPGTRLLVL.

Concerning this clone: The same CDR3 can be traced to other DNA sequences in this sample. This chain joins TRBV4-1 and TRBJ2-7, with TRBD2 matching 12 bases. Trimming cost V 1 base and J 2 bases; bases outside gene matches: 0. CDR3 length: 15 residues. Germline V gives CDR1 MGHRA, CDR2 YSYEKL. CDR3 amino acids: CASSQGLAGAYEQYF. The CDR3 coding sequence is TGCGCCAGCAGCCAAGGACTAGCGGGAGCCTACGAGCAGTACTTC.

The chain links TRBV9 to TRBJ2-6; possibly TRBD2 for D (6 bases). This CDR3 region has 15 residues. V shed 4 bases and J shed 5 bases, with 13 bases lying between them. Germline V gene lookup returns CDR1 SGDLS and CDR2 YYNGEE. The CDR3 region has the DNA TGTGCCAGCAGCACCGGAGGGCTAAGGGCCAACGTCCTGACTTTC. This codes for CASSTGGLRANVLTF.

The CDR3 loop is CASSSGVAGYTF. The CDR3, as DNA: TGTGCCAGCAGCTCAGGGGTGGCTGGCTACACCTTC. The J gene is TRBJ1-2, the V gene TRBV9, with D possibly being TRBD1 (6 bases). Per germline, CDR1 SGDLS and CDR2 YYNGEE. The CDR3 is 12 amino acids. Trimming cost V 4 bases and J 7 bases, with 11 bases left between them.

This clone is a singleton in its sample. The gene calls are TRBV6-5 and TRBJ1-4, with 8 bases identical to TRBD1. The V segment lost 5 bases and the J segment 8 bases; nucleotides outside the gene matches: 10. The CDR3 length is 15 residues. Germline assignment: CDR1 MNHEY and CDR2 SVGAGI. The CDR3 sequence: CASSLRTGSNEKLFF. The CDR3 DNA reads TGTGCCAGCAGTCTCCGGACAGGGTCGAACGAAAAACTGTTTTTT.

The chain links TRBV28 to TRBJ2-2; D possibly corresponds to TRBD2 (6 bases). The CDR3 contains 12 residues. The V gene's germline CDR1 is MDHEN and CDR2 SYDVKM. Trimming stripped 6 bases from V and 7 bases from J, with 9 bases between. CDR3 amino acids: CASSQEGGELFF. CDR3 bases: TGTGCCAGCAGCCAGGAGGGCGGGGAGCTGTTTTTT.

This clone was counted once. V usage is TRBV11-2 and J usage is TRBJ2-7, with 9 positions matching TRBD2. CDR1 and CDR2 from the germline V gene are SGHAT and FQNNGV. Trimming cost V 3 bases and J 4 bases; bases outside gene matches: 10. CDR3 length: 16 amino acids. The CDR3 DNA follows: TGTGCCAGCAGCTTCCATGGGACTAGCTCCCTATACGAGCAGTACTTC. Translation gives CASSFHGTSSLYEQYF.

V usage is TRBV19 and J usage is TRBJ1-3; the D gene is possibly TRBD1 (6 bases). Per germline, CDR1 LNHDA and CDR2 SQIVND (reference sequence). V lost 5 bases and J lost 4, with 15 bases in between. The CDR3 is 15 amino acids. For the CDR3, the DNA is TGTGCCAGTAGTTTACAGGGTGTCTCCGGAAACACCATATATTTT. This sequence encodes CASSLQGVSGNTIYF.